These T cell receptor beta chains were read from a single sample in a study of blood T cell repertoires in COVID-19. Some clones are missing from TCRdb's copy, which holds only in-frame ones; the method was immunoSEQ multiplex PCR. The table shows approximately 190,000 clones, with approximately 79% occurring only once. Sequenced material: peripheral blood. These receptors were collected from a man aged 25 to 40 with active or convalescent COVID-19. Each CDR3 is given with its conserved first and last residue. Fields, in order: D gene, clone size, CDR3 length, J gene, V gene, CDR3 DNA, CDR3 protein. A D gene is named only where the DNA matches it firmly. The size entry is marked missing in some rows and otherwise reads once, few, many or a size class.

>.|.|13|TRBJ1-2|TRBV28
TGTGCCACCCTTCCACAGGGTAACTATGGCTACACCTTC
CATLPQGNYGYTF
>TRBD2|.|17|TRBJ2-1|TRBV7-2
TGTGCCAGCAGCCCACGACTAGCGGGGGGGTCCTACAATGAGCAGTTCTTC
CASSPRLAGGSYNEQFF
>.|.|15|TRBJ1-2|TRBV19
TGTGCCAGTAGTACGGCCGGCGGGGGCCGCTATGGCTACACCTTC
CASSTAGGGRYGYTF
>TRBD1|.|14|TRBJ1-2|TRBV6-5
TGTGCCAGCAAGAGGGGACAGGGGATCTATGGCTACACCTTC
CASKRGQGIYGYTF
>.|.|15|TRBJ1-5|TRBV14
TGTGCCAGCAGCCAAGTCCGCCATAAGGGGAAGCCCCAGCATTTT
CASSQVRHKGKPQHF
>.|.|11|TRBJ2-3|TRBV28
TGTGCCAGCAGCTATTCTGATACGCAGTATTTT
CASSYSDTQYF
>.|.|12|TRBJ1-4|TRBV6-2/TRBV6-3
TGTGCCAGCAGTTACCTACGGGAAAAACTGTTTTTT
CASSYLREKLFF
>TRBD1|.|15|TRBJ1-3|TRBV18
TGTGCCAGCTCACCCCGTGAGGGGGCTAGAAACACCATATATTTT
CASSPREGARNTIYF
>TRBD1|.|15|TRBJ1-2|TRBV7-9
TGTGCCAGCAGCTTGGGGACAGGGGGGAACTATGGCTACACCTTC
CASSLGTGGNYGYTF
>.|.|13|TRBJ1-4|TRBV12-3/TRBV12-4
TGTGCCAGCAGTTTATTAGCTAATGAAAAACTGTTTTTT
CASSLLANEKLFF
>.|.|16|TRBJ2-5|TRBV3-1/TRBV3-2
TGTGCCAGCACCCCCGAGGGCGTACACGGCCAAGAGACCCAGTACTTC
CASTPEGVHGQETQYF
>TRBD1|once|13|TRBJ1-1|TRBV19
TGTGCCAGTAAGGCAGGGGGCGGCACTGAAGCTTTCTTT
CASKAGGGTEAFF
>.|.|15|TRBJ2-7|TRBV6-5
TGTGCCAGCAGTTACTCGCCAGATTTGTCCTACGAGCAGTACTTC
CASSYSPDLSYEQYF
>.|once|14|TRBJ2-2|TRBV7-9
TGTGCCACCCCGTTGGTATTTAACACCGGGGAGCTGTTTTTT
CATPLVFNTGELFF
>TRBD1|.|15|TRBJ2-1|TRBV9
TGTGCCAGCAGCGCCCGACAGGGGGCGGGCAATGAGCAGTTCTTC
CASSARQGAGNEQFF
>.|.|14|TRBJ2-1|TRBV7-9
TGTGCCAGCAGCTTAGCGGGCAGGGGGGATGAGCAGTTCTTC
CASSLAGRGDEQFF
>TRBD1|.|14|TRBJ1-1|TRBV30
TGTGCCTGGAGCGAGGACAGGTGGAACACTGAAGCTTTCTTT
CAWSEDRWNTEAFF
>TRBD1|.|14|TRBJ1-1|TRBV10-3
TGTGCCATCAGTGACCGACAGGGTACCACTGAAGCTTTCTTT
CAISDRQGTTEAFF
>TRBD2|few|15|TRBJ2-1|TRBV19
TGTGCCAGTAGCGCCTCGATCGAGCGGGGGGTCAGGCAGTTCTTC
CASSASIERGVRQFF
>.|.|15|TRBJ2-6|TRBV25-1
TGTGCCAGCAGCGCCTCAGGGTCTGGGGCCAACGTCCTGACTTTC
CASSASGSGANVLTF